The sequence of this T cell receptor beta chain was determined in a study of shared clonotypes between healthy human individuals. This CDR3 has 14 residues. CDR1 is SGHTA, CDR2 FQGNSA, per germline. The ends lost 5 bases at V and 5 bases at J; junction bases unmatched: 7. Only in-frame clones appear in the TCRdb table, and some are missing; sequencing was by immunoSEQ multiplex PCR. The data contain approximately 500,000 clones, 60% to 80% of them singletons. The origin of this receptor is a woman aged 40-49 years in good health. Some clones in this sample may be carry-over from other donors' samples. This rearrangement joins TRBV7-2 to TRBJ2-5, with 8 bases aligning to TRBD2. Input material: PBMCs. CDR3 region: CASSPAGVEETQYF. In nucleotides, the CDR3 is TGTGCCAGCAGCCCAGCGGGAGTTGAGGAGACCCAGTACTTC.